The 25 T cell receptor beta chains below were found in one sample sequenced in a study of blood T cell repertoires in COVID-19. Only in-frame clones appear in the TCRdb table, and some are missing; sequencing was by immunoSEQ multiplex PCR. The table has 49,000 or so clones, about nine tenths seen once. The sample consisted of peripheral blood. Source of these receptors: a man aged 45-60 years with active COVID-19.

The chain couples TRBV14 to TRBJ2-7; D perhaps matches TRBD2 (5 bases). Trimming pared 3 bases from V and 6 bases from J, leaving 12 bases between. Germline V gene lookup returns CDR1 SGHDN and CDR2 FVKESK. CDR3 size: 13 residues. The CDR3 nucleotides read TGTGCCAGCAGCCAGGAAGGGCGGGTCGAGCAGTACTTC. Its translation: CASSQEGRVEQYF.

V is TRBV6-1 and J is TRBJ2-4; D might be TRBD2 (5 bases). The germline V gene has CDR1 MNHNS and CDR2 SASEGT. Trimming took off 0 bases at V and 0 bases at J, with 6 bases between the two ends. The length of the CDR3 is 15 residues. CDR3 sequence: CASSEAGLAKNIQYF. The DNA for the CDR3 is TGTGCCAGCAGTGAAGCAGGACTAGCCAAAAACATTCAGTACTTC.

This clone was recorded only once. This chain joins TRBV27 and TRBJ2-7, with D perhaps TRBD1 (5 bases). The V gene lost 2 bases and the J gene lost 6 bases, with 11 bases spanning the gap. CDR3 length: 13 residues. CDR1 and CDR2 from the germline V gene are MNHEY and SMNVEV (reference sequence). As DNA, the CDR3 is TGTGCCAGCAGTTTACAGGGCCCGGGCGAGCAGTACTTC. Its protein is CASSLQGPGEQYF.

The chain couples TRBV6-5 to TRBJ2-7; tentative D call: TRBD1 (6 bases). The germline V gene has CDR1 MNHEY and CDR2 SVGAGI. Trimming stripped 8 bases from V and 2 bases from J, with 19 bases between. This CDR3 contains 15 residues. The CDR3 loop reads CASLAALGQPYEQYF. In DNA, the CDR3 is TGTGCCAGCTTAGCCGCCCTAGGACAGCCCTACGAGCAGTACTTC.

V gene TRBV11-3 combines with J gene TRBJ2-1, with TRBD2 matching 7 bases. Germline assignment: CDR1 SGHNT and CDR2 YENEEA. Trimming at V came to 2 bases and at J to 9 bases, leaving 7 bases not matched to a gene. The CDR3 consists of 14 residues. The CDR3 DNA sequence: TGTGCCAGCAGCTTAACGGCGGGAGCCATTGAGCAGTTCTTC. Translation: CASSLTAGAIEQFF.

The chain couples TRBV21-1 to TRBJ2-6; the table assigns TRBD1, which was not confirmed against the DNA. TRBV21-1 is annotated as a pseudogene. CDR3 length: 14 amino acids. The CDR3 sequence is CASSDSTGANVLTF. CDR3 bases: TGTGCCAGCAGTGACAGCACTGGGGCCAACGTCCTGACTTTC.

The CDR3 region has the DNA TGTGCCAGCAGCCCTTACCTGAAAAAACTAGCGCAAAACCAAGAGACCCAGTACTTC. Residues: CASSPYLKKLAQNQETQYF. The chain carries TRBV4-2 and TRBJ2-5; 7 nucleotides align to TRBD2. Germline CDR1 and CDR2: LGHNA and YNFKEQ. The CDR3 length is 19 residues. V gave up 4 bases and J gave up 0 bases; unmatched junction bases: 17.

A single count supports this clone. The chain couples TRBV30 to TRBJ1-5; D is uncertain. Trimming removed 0 bases from V and 3 bases from J, with 6 bases in between. Germline lookup yields CDR1 GTSNPN and CDR2 SVGIG (reference sequence). CDR3 length: 13 residues. CDR3 nucleotide sequence: TGTGCCTGGAGTGTTACAACCAATCAGCCCCAGCATTTT. Translated: CAWSVTTNQPQHF.

V gene TRBV12-3 or TRBV12-4 combines with J gene TRBJ1-2; possibly TRBD1 for D (5 bases). V was shortened by 5 bases and J by 13 bases, with 20 bases between the two germline ends. The CDR3 has 13 residues. The CDR3 nucleotides read TGTGCCAGCAGTACCCGGGACGGGAGGGCTTTCACCTTC. Its translation: CASSTRDGRAFTF.

The CDR3 nucleotides are TGCGCCAGCAGCCAATACGGTAATGAGCAGTTCTTC. Translated, it gives CASSQYGNEQFF. The chain joins TRBV4-1 to TRBJ2-1; no definite D call. The CDR3 covers 12 residues. V was shortened by 2 bases and J by 7 bases, with 6 bases between the two germline ends. Germline values: CDR1 MGHRA, CDR2 YSYEKL.

A few counts support this clone. The V call is TRBV2, the J call TRBJ2-7; 7 bases agree with TRBD1. The CDR3 loop spans 15 amino acids. CDR1 SNHLY and CDR2 FYNNEI come from the germline V gene. V lost 6 bases, J lost 5 bases, and 13 bases stayed unmatched. CDR3 protein: CASSPGTDPVNEQYF. The CDR3 DNA reads TGTGCCAGCAGCCCCGGGACAGACCCTGTAAACGAGCAGTACTTC.

The V gene is TRBV5-1, the J gene TRBJ2-3; perhaps TRBD2 as D (6 bases). V lost 0 bases and J 2 bases, leaving 10 bases between the germline ends. Germline V gene lookup returns CDR1 SGHRS and CDR2 YFSETQ. The CDR3 covers 15 residues. The CDR3 DNA reads TGCGCCAGCAGCTTGGATGCGGGGACCACAGATACGCAGTATTTT. It encodes CASSLDAGTTDTQYF.

The chain recombines TRBV19 with TRBJ1-5; D unresolved. The CDR3 length is 12 residues. Trimming left V 5 bases short and J 3 bases short, with 5 bases between. Germline V lookup: CDR1 LNHDA, CDR2 SQIVND (reference sequence). The CDR3 reads CASSLFNQPQHF. The CDR3 DNA is TGTGCCAGTAGTCTCTTCAATCAGCCCCAGCATTTT.

This chain connects TRBV27 to TRBJ1-2; TRBD1 matches at 8 bases. CDR1 and CDR2 from the germline V gene are MNHEY and SMNVEV (reference sequence). After removal of 6 bases from V and 1 base from J, the junction contained 13 bases not matched to a gene. The CDR3 runs to 17 residues. The CDR3 reads CASSRVTGTGVNYGYTF. CDR3 bases: TGTGCCAGCAGCCGAGTAACCGGGACAGGAGTTAACTATGGCTACACCTTC.

V gene TRBV19 combines with J gene TRBJ2-3, with D maybe TRBD1 (5 bases). V was cut by 0 bases and J by 0 bases, with 13 bases left in between. Germline CDR1 reads LNHDA; CDR2 reads SQIVND (reference sequence). This CDR3 has 17 residues. CDR3 in DNA: TGTGCCAGTAGTATAGATCAATCCCAGGGCAGCACAGATACGCAGTATTTT. It encodes CASSIDQSQGSTDTQYF.

The chain uses TRBV6-2 or TRBV6-3 and TRBJ1-1, with a tentative D call TRBD1 (5 bases). The CDR3 extends over 15 amino acids. With 3 bases removed from V and 0 bases from J, the gap between germline ends came to 11 bases. Per the germline V gene, CDR1 is MNHEY and CDR2 is SVGEGT. The CDR3 DNA sequence: TGTGCCAGCAGTTATTCTTCAGGGCTGAACACTGAAGCTTTCTTT. Its protein product is CASSYSSGLNTEAFF.

This chain links TRBV6-5 with TRBJ1-1; the D is unclear. V shed 6 bases and J shed 10 bases, with 18 bases lying between them. This CDR3 has 13 amino acids. Germline loops: CDR1 MNHEY, CDR2 SVGAGI. CDR3 nucleotide sequence: TGTGCCAGCAGCCGTGAAAAGCCGGAGGTAGCTTTCTTT. Amino acids: CASSREKPEVAFF.

This clone was observed once. V gene TRBV5-4 combines with J gene TRBJ2-1, with D maybe TRBD2 (6 bases). Germline V gene sequence: CDR1 SGHNT, CDR2 YYREEE (reference sequence). CDR3 length: 14 amino acids. Between the trimmed V and J ends, which lost 2 bases and 6 bases, there was a span of 12 bases. The CDR3 loop is CASSFGPGVNEQFF. DNA for the CDR3: TGTGCCAGCAGCTTCGGACCGGGGGTCAATGAGCAGTTCTTC.

This clone has ten or more counts. This chain uses TRBV9 with TRBJ1-3; 10 bases agree with TRBD1. Germline values: CDR1 SGDLS, CDR2 YYNGEE. V lost 3 bases to trimming and J lost 3 bases; unmatched junction nucleotides: 6. The CDR3 is 16 amino acids. The CDR3 sequence: CASSDGQGVFGNTIYF. In nucleotides, the CDR3 is TGTGCCAGCAGCGACGGACAGGGGGTGTTTGGAAACACCATATATTTT.

The rearrangement uses TRBV10-2 and TRBJ1-4; D not resolved. The length of the CDR3 is 14 residues. The V gene's germline CDR1 is WSHSY and CDR2 SAAADI. V was shortened by 8 bases and J by 3 bases, with 13 bases between the two germline ends. CDR3: CASLGREANEKLFF. Here the CDR3 DNA reads TGCGCCAGCCTAGGCCGAGAAGCTAATGAAAAACTGTTTTTT.

The rearrangement links TRBV6-1 to TRBJ1-4; D is possibly TRBD1 (6 bases). This CDR3 has 16 residues. The germline V gene encodes CDR1 MNHNS and CDR2 SASEGT. V was trimmed by 0 bases and J by 5 bases, leaving 13 bases between them. DNA for the CDR3: TGTGCCAGCAGTGAAGCGCGGGGGAGGGGGAATGAAAAACTGTTTTTT. Translation: CASSEARGRGNEKLFF.

The chain links TRBV6-1 to TRBJ2-7; 10 positions agree with TRBD2. V shed 2 bases, J shed 0 bases, and the junction held 1 base outside the gene matches. This CDR3 region has 15 residues. Germline V CDR1 and CDR2: MNHNS, SASEGT. CDR3 sequence: CASSERTSGSYEQYF. As DNA, the CDR3 is TGTGCCAGCAGTGAAAGGACTAGCGGCTCCTACGAGCAGTACTTC.

This rearrangement joins TRBV2 to TRBJ1-3; D call uncertain. The CDR3 consists of 14 residues. Germline CDR1 SNHLY, CDR2 FYNNEI. V was shortened by 4 bases and J by 1 base, with 8 bases between the two germline ends. The CDR3 bases are TGTGCCAGCAGTGTACGGGGTTCTGGAAACACCATATATTTT. This translates into CASSVRGSGNTIYF.

A few counts support this clone. The rearrangement joins TRBV20-1 to TRBJ2-5; TRBD2 aligns across 10 bases. The trim removed 3 bases at V and 2 bases at J, leaving 9 bases unmatched. The CDR3 sequence is 16 residues long. Germline CDR1 DFQATT, CDR2 SNEGSKA (reference sequence). The CDR3 is CSASAPGLAIQETQYF. CDR3 nucleotides: TGCAGTGCTAGTGCCCCGGGACTAGCGATTCAAGAGACCCAGTACTTC.

The J gene is TRBJ1-5, the V gene TRBV28; 9 nucleotides line up with TRBD1. CDR3 length: 15 residues. After removal of 5 bases from V and 3 bases from J, the junction contained 5 bases not matched to a gene. Germline V CDR1 and CDR2: MDHEN, SYDVKM. The CDR3 protein is CASSRTGAINQPQHF. The CDR3 coding sequence is TGTGCCAGCAGTAGGACAGGGGCGATCAATCAGCCCCAGCATTTT.